This entry describes one TCR beta chain. What antigen it recognizes has not been identified. Base qualities are not at hand, and no much larger clone is one base apart. Library creation used the immunoSEQ multiplex PCR assay. Here the immuneACCESS table is served through TCRdb, limited to in-frame sequences with V and J called. Missing clones are a known gap in these copies; in checked studies unresolved V genes cover under half, and the rest lacks a known reason. This sample has roughly 710,000 clones in its table, and 80% to 90% of those were observed once. The ten biggest clones cover around 0.0099% of the sample. V lost 4 bases and J lost 7 bases, and the count of bases not matched to a germline gene is 7. The CDR3 covers 13 residues, taking in both the cysteine and the phenylalanine. Of the read, only the CDR3 DNA is kept; its 39 bases are in frame from base 1. The germline V gene encodes CDR1 SGHRS and CDR2 YFSETQ.

The data were obtained in a study of shared T cell receptors in the human thymus (TCRdb year 2021). With regard to the full study: The study examined how self-reactive, shared T-cell receptor alpha chains are generated in the human thymus.

These data are also associated with another study on human thymus T cells. The second publication reports: In Finland, the donors were immunologically healthy infants who were having open corrective cardiac surgery for congenital heart defects. Thymus tissue was obtained as surgical resects removed during corrective cardiac surgery. Both the thymic and the peripheral blood repertoires appeared to show biased V and J gene segment usage. Highly overlapping thymic TCR repertoires among unrelated individuals were reported in the related research. The study used roughly 8 infant thymus samples plus four related peripheral blood samples to characterize TCR alpha and beta repertoires. Donor ages ranged from about 6 to 244 days, and the cohort comprised about 6 male and a couple of female infants. Thymocytes were mechanically released from the tissue and were stored as pellets of 10-30 million cells at -70 degrees C. A QIAsymphony instrument was used to extract genomic DNA from the frozen cell pellets. The immunoSEQ multiplex PCR assay was used to amplify the TCRB and TCRAD loci from a standardized amount of quality-controlled genomic DNA. The V(D)J region was spanned by amplicons of a length sufficient to cover the CDR3 and to identify V and J genes. Amplicon sequencing was performed on an Illumina platform through the commercial immunoSEQ service. Primer bias and sequencing errors were corrected as previously described, and TCRAD and TCRB definitions were based on the IMGT database. Analysis of the repertoires was done with immunoSEQ Analyzer 3.0 and VDJTools and included basic statistics, V/J segment usage, diversity estimates, rarefaction and pairwise overlap. To estimate diversity, the Chao1, ChaoE, Efron-Thisted, Shannon and inverse Simpson indices were applied, and diversity was also estimated on datasets down-sampled to the smallest sample. For repertoire overlap, CDR3 nucleotide sequence, V gene and J gene had to match strictly, and clustering was done by Jaccard-based multidimensional scaling. On average, thymus samples gave 750,000 to 1,000,000 unique TCRB clonotypes, whereas blood samples gave around 84,000.

The receptor comes from a girl in the first two years of life with a congenital heart defect. Donor details come from another sample of the same person, matched by shared clones. What was sequenced was thymocytes. The chain couples TRBV5-1 to TRBJ2-7; 8 middle bases align to TRBD1. CDR3 sequence: CASSGQGAKEQYF. The nucleotides are TGCGCCAGCAGCGGTCAGGGGGCGAAAGAGCAGTACTTC.